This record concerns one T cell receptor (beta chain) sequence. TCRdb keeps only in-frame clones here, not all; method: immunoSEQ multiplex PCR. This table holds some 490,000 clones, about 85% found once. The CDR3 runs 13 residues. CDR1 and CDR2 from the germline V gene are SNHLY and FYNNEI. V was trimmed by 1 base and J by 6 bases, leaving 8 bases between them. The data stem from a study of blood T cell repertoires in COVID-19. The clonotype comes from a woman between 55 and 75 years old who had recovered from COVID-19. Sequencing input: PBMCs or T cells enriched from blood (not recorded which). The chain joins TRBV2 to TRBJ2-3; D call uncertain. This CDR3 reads CASSEGGIDTQYF. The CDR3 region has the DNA TGTGCCAGCAGTGAAGGAGGAATCGATACGCAGTATTTT.